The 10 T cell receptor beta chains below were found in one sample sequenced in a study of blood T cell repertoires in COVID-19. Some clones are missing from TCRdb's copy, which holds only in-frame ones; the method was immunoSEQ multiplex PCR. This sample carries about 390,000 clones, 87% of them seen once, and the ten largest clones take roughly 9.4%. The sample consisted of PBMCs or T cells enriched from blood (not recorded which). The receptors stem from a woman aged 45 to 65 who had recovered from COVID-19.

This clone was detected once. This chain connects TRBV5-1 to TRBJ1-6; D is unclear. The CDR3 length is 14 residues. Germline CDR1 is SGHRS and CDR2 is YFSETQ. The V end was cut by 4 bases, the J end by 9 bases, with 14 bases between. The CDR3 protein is CASSPGEGRSPLHF. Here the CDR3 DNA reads TGCGCCAGCAGCCCTGGCGAGGGTCGTTCACCCCTCCACTTT.

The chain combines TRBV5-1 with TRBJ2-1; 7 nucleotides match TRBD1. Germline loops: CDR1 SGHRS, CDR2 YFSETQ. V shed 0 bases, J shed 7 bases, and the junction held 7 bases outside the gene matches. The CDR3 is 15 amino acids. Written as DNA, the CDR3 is TGCGCCAGCAGCTTGGTCCCGACAGGGAAGAATGAGCAGTTCTTC. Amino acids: CASSLVPTGKNEQFF.

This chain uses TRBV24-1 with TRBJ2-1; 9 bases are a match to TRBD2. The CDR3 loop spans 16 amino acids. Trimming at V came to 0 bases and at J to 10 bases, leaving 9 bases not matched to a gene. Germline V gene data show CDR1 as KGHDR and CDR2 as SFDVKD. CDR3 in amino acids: CATSDLRGGAFREQFF. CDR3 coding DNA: TGTGCCACCAGTGATTTGCGCGGGGGGGCCTTTAGGGAGCAGTTCTTC.

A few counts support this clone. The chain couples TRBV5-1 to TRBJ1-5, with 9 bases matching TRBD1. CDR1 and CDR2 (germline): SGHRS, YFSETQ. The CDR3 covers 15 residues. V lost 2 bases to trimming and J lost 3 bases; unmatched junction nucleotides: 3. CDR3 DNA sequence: TGCGCCAGCAGCTTAACAGGGGGCCCCAATCAGCCCCAGCATTTT. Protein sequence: CASSLTGGPNQPQHF.

This CDR3 is CASPMPPPTGYGYTF. The CDR3 DNA reads TGCGCAAGTCCCATGCCACCCCCGACGGGCTATGGCTACACCTTC. This chain links TRBV5-1 with TRBJ1-2; D is ambiguous. The germline CDR1 and CDR2 sequences are SGHRS and YFSETQ. This CDR3 region has 15 residues.

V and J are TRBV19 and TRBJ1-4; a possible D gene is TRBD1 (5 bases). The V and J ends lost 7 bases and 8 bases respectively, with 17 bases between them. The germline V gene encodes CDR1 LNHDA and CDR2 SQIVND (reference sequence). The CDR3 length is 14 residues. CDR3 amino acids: CASTLRQGGEKLFF. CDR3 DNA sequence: TGTGCCAGTACCTTGAGGCAGGGCGGCGAAAAACTGTTTTTT.

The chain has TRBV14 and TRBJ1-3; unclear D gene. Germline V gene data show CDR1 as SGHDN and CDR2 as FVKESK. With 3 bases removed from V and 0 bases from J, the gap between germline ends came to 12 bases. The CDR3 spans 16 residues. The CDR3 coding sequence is TGTGCCAGCAGCCAGGTTACAGCCTTCTCTGGAAACACCATATATTTT. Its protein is CASSQVTAFSGNTIYF.

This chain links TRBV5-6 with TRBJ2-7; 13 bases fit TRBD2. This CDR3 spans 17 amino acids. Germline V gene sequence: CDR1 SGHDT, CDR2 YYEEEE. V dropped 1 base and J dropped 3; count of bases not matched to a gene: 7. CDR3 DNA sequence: TGTGCCAGCAGCTTGCAGGGACTAGCGGGGCGATTCTACGAGCAGTACTTC. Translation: CASSLQGLAGRFYEQYF.

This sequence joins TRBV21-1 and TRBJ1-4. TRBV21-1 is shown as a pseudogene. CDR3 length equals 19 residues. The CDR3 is CASSIIDLIGIATNEKLFF. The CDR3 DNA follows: TGTGCCAGCAGCATTATCGACCTGATCGGGATTGCAACTAATGAAAAACTGTTTTTT.

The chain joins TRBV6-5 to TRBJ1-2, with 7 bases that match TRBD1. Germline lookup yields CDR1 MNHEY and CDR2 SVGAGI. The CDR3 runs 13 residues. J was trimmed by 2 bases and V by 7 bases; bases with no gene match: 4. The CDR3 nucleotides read TGTGCCAGCAAAATACAGGGGAACTATGGCTACACCTTC. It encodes CASKIQGNYGYTF.